These 16 T cell receptor beta chains share one sample of origin, sequenced in a study of blood T cell repertoires in COVID-19. Only in-frame clones appear in the TCRdb table, and some are missing; sequencing was by immunoSEQ multiplex PCR. The sample includes under 95,000 clones, 85% of them seen just once. The sequenced sample consisted of peripheral blood. The receptors originated from a man aged 50-60 years with COVID-19, enrolled during active disease.

The chain joins TRBV28 to TRBJ1-5; D ambiguous. Germline CDR1 and CDR2: MDHEN and SYDVKM. This CDR3 spans 21 amino acids. Trimming pared 6 bases from V and 6 bases from J, leaving 36 bases between. The CDR3 loop is CASSLPEKHNQPQHWVQPQHF. The CDR3 coding sequence is TGTGCCAGCAGCCTACCGGAGAAACACAATCAGCCCCAGCATTGGGTTCAGCCCCAGCATTTT.

J is TRBJ1-6 and V is TRBV11-2; tentative D call: TRBD1 (6 bases). This CDR3 contains 14 residues. V was clipped by 4 bases and J by 8 bases, with 12 bases between them. Germline CDR1 and CDR2: SGHAT and FQNNGV. CDR3 loop: CASSWLTGDSPLHF. CDR3 nucleotide sequence: TGTGCCAGCAGCTGGCTGACAGGCGATTCACCCCTCCACTTT.

CDR3 amino acids: CASSLLGQTRGYTF. The CDR3 DNA is TGTGCCAGCAGCTTACTTGGACAGACACGTGGCTACACCTTC. The chain joins TRBV7-9 to TRBJ1-2; maybe TRBD1 (6 bases). The CDR3 covers 14 residues. V was cut by 2 bases and J by 7 bases, with 14 bases left in between. Germline V gives CDR1 SEHNR, CDR2 FQNEAQ (reference sequence).

The rearrangement links TRBV6-1 to TRBJ2-2; D gene uncertain. Per the germline V gene, CDR1 is MNHNS and CDR2 is SASEGT. This CDR3 is built from 18 residues. Trimming took 2 bases from V and 4 from J, leaving 20 bases between them. CDR3 nucleotides: TGTGCCAGCAGTGAAAGTCGAAGACTTCCAAAATTCACCGGGGAGCTGTTTTTT. This codes for CASSESRRLPKFTGELFF.

The rearrangement links TRBV5-5 to TRBJ2-4; D not resolved. The germline CDR1 and CDR2 sequences are SGHKS and YYEKEE (reference sequence). The V end was cut by 0 bases, the J end by 0 bases, with 10 bases between. The CDR3 runs to 16 residues. The CDR3 sequence: CASSLGGVIAKNIQYF. The CDR3 coding sequence is TGTGCCAGCAGCTTGGGAGGCGTCATAGCCAAAAACATTCAGTACTTC.

The gene calls are TRBV5-5 and TRBJ2-2; 13 positions match TRBD2. CDR3 length equals 15 residues. Germline CDR1 SGHKS, CDR2 YYEKEE (reference sequence). V lost 0 bases and J lost 9; bases outside the gene matches: 2. CDR3 residues: CASSLGTSGSWELFF. The DNA of the CDR3 is TGTGCCAGCAGCTTGGGGACTAGCGGGAGCTGGGAGCTGTTTTTT.

V gene TRBV27 combines with J gene TRBJ1-1; D is perhaps TRBD1 (5 bases). Trimming took 5 bases from V and 1 from J, leaving 14 bases between them. CDR3 length: 15 amino acids. Germline CDR1 and CDR2: MNHEY and SMNVEV (reference sequence). The CDR3 protein is CASSSRQPRNTEAFF. The DNA for the CDR3 is TGTGCCAGCAGTAGCCGACAGCCGCGGAACACTGAAGCTTTCTTT.

The V and J genes are TRBV2 and TRBJ1-1; no definite D call. Per germline, CDR1 SNHLY and CDR2 FYNNEI. CDR3 length: 14 amino acids. V was cut by 8 bases and J by 1 base, with 14 bases left in between. DNA of the CDR3: TGTGCCAGCGAGTGGGCGCTGCCGAACACTGAAGCTTTCTTT. It codes for CASEWALPNTEAFF.

The gene calls are TRBV2 and TRBJ1-6; TRBD1 is a possible D gene (5 bases). The V end was cut by 8 bases, the J end by 1 base, with 9 bases between. The CDR3 covers 14 residues. Germline values: CDR1 SNHLY, CDR2 FYNNEI. The CDR3 region has the DNA TGTGCCAGCCATGGGGCGTCCTATAATTCACCCCTCCACTTT. Its protein is CASHGASYNSPLHF.

The rearrangement uses TRBV21-1 and TRBJ2-5; TRBD2, the D gene given by the table, was not confirmed from the DNA. TRBV21-1 is a pseudogene. CDR3 length: 18 amino acids. CDR3 nucleotides: TGTGCCAGCAGCAAAGAGGGCCCGGGACTAGCTAACCAAGAGACCCAGTACTTC. Protein sequence: CASSKEGPGLANQETQYF.

The chain joins TRBV28 to TRBJ2-5; D is perhaps TRBD2 (6 bases). V gave up 8 bases and J gave up 5 bases, with 21 bases separating them. This CDR3 contains 15 residues. Germline V gives CDR1 MDHEN, CDR2 SYDVKM. The CDR3 sequence: CASSVGGPLRETQYF. The CDR3 DNA is TGTGCCAGCTCTGTGGGGGGTCCGTTACGGGAGACCCAGTACTTC.

The rearrangement links TRBV27 to TRBJ2-5, with D possibly being TRBD1 (6 bases). The CDR3 runs to 14 residues. In germline, CDR1 is MNHEY, CDR2 SMNVEV (reference sequence). Trimming removed 1 base at V and 5 bases at J, with 11 bases between. The CDR3 region has the DNA TGTGCCAGCAGTTTATGGCAGGGGTACGAGACCCAGTACTTC. This encodes CASSLWQGYETQYF.

The genes are TRBV18 and TRBJ2-7; 9 bases are a match to TRBD1. In germline, CDR1 is KGHSH, CDR2 LQKENI. The V segment lost 6 bases and the J segment 5 bases; nucleotides outside the gene matches: 11. The CDR3 runs to 15 residues. CDR3 in DNA: TGTGCCAGCTCGCTTCGGACAGGGGCGATCGACGAGCAGTACTTC. Protein: CASSLRTGAIDEQYF.

The chain combines TRBV5-1 with TRBJ2-1, with 10 bases that match TRBD1. This CDR3 region has 14 residues. CDR1 is SGHRS, CDR2 YFSETQ, per germline. The V and J ends lost 0 bases and 7 bases, in that order; junction bases with no gene match: 1. This CDR3 reads CASSLGQGANEQFF. The CDR3 DNA is TGCGCCAGCAGCTTGGGACAGGGGGCGAATGAGCAGTTCTTC.

The chain carries TRBV2 and TRBJ2-7; D not resolved. Germline CDR1 reads SNHLY; CDR2 reads FYNNEI. V shed 5 bases and J shed 5 bases, with 10 bases lying between them. The CDR3 length is 12 residues. The DNA for the CDR3 is TGTGCCAGCAGTCGTGCTTTAGACGAGCAGTACTTC. Its protein product is CASSRALDEQYF.

The V and J genes are TRBV7-3 and TRBJ2-3, with TRBD1 matching 9 bases. Germline-derived CDR1 and CDR2 are SGHTA and FQGTGA. The trim removed 5 bases at V and 4 bases at J, leaving 4 bases unmatched. The CDR3 has 14 residues. The CDR3 DNA follows: TGTGCCAGCAGCCCAACAGGGGGCCCAGATACGCAGTATTTT. Protein: CASSPTGGPDTQYF.